The 12 T cell receptor beta chains presented below share a single source sample, sequenced in a study of T cells expressing NK-cell markers. After re-calling the 5' RACE reads, TCRdb lists one entry per CDR3 protein, DNA absent. The table for this sample gives 550,000 to 600,000 distinct CDR3 sequences. Source material: blood T cells: a sorted CD56 or NKG2C T cell subset, CD4+ or CD8+ T cells, or bulk PBMC T cells (not recorded which). The receptors shown here come from a man aged 18 to 35 in good health.

The chain couples TRBV6-5 to TRBJ1-1. Germline CDR1 MNHEY, CDR2 SVGAGI. The CDR3 contains 11 residues. CDR3 sequence: CASSYLSEAFF.

V gene TRBV14 combines with J gene TRBJ2-7. Germline loops: CDR1 SGHDN, CDR2 FVKESK. CDR3 length equals 13 residues. The CDR3 reads CASSHSGWGEQYF.

The CDR3 sequence is CASSSGLAGGPGDTQYF. The chain employs TRBV7-9 and TRBJ2-3; absent DNA, TCRdb's TRBD2 call cannot be checked. Germline CDR1 SEHNR, CDR2 FQNEAQ (reference sequence). This CDR3 has 17 amino acids.

The rearrangement uses TRBV20-1 and TRBJ2-3; the TCRdb D gene call, TRBD2, has no DNA to confirm it. The CDR3 extends over 16 amino acids. In germline, CDR1 is DFQATT, CDR2 SNEGSKA (reference sequence). CDR3 sequence: CSARNPLAGALDTQYF.

The rearrangement joins TRBV7-8 to TRBJ2-1. The germline V gene has CDR1 SGHVS and CDR2 FQNEAQ. The CDR3 runs 13 residues. CDR3 amino acids: CASSLRVVREQFF.

This rearrangement joins TRBV7-2 to TRBJ2-2; TCRdb outputs TRBD2, but without DNA this stays unchecked. The CDR3 totals 17 residues. Germline CDR1 is SGHTA and CDR2 is FQGNSA. CDR3: CASSLVPVGGGSGELFF.

The rearrangement links TRBV20-1 to TRBJ2-6; TCRdb outputs TRBD1, but without DNA this stays unchecked. The CDR3 runs 14 residues. The V gene's germline CDR1 is DFQATT and CDR2 SNEGSKA (reference sequence). CDR3 sequence: CSAPRGAGANVLTF.

The J gene is TRBJ1-1, the V gene TRBV4-2; TCRdb selects TRBD1, and the lack of DNA leaves this call unchecked. This CDR3 is 17 amino acids long. Per the germline V gene, CDR1 is LGHNA and CDR2 is YNFKEQ. The CDR3 loop is CASSQDPREGTGGEAFF.

The CDR3 here is CASSVAQGALNGELFF. The J gene is TRBJ2-2, the V gene TRBV9; the TCRdb D gene call, TRBD1, has no DNA to confirm it. In germline, CDR1 is SGDLS, CDR2 YYNGEE. This CDR3 is 16 amino acids long.

V is TRBV6-5 and J is TRBJ2-5; the D call from TCRdb, TRBD1, cannot be confirmed without DNA. CDR1 is MNHEY, CDR2 SVGAGI, per germline. The CDR3 loop spans 18 amino acids. This CDR3 reads CASSWGLGTKAPKETQYF.

The J gene is TRBJ2-1, the V gene TRBV5-1; TCRdb gives TRBD1 as the D gene, but with no DNA this cannot be confirmed. Per germline, CDR1 SGHRS and CDR2 YFSETQ. This CDR3 is built from 12 residues. CDR3 protein: CASSTTGDEQFF.

CDR3 protein: CASSPTSGMFGELFF. J is TRBJ2-2 and V is TRBV12-3 or TRBV12-4; lacking DNA, the TRBD2 call made by TCRdb goes unchecked. CDR3 size: 15 residues.